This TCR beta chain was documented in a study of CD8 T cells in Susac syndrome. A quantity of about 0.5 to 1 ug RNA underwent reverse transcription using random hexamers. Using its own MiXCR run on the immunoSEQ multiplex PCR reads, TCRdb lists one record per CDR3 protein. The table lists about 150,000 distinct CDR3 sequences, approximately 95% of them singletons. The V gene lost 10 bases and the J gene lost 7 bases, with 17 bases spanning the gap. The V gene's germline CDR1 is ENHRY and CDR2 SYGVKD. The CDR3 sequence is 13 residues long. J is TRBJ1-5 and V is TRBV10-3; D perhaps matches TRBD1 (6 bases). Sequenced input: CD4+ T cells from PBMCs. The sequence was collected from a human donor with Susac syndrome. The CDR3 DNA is TGTGCCACCTCAGGGGAGGGCGGGCAGCCCCAGCATTTT. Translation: CATSGEGGQPQHF.